This is a list of T cell receptor beta chains from one sample in a study of beta chain features in type 1 diabetes. Some clones are missing from TCRdb's copy, which holds only in-frame ones; the method was immunoSEQ multiplex PCR. The sample yields tens of thousands of clones, about a third seen once. Sequencing was done on a sample of stem cell memory CD4+ T cells from blood. Receptors originate from a woman aged 18-30 years in good health. Both conserved end residues are part of each CDR3. Each record gives: clone size, D gene, V gene, J gene, CDR3 protein, CDR3 DNA. The D gene is left open where the match is weak. The size entry is marked missing in some rows and otherwise reads once, few, many or a size class.

.	TRBD2	TRBV19	TRBJ2-7	CASSTISGSSYEQYF	TGTGCCAGTAGTACCATTAGCGGGAGTAGTTACGAGCAGTACTTC
.	.	TRBV7-2	TRBJ1-2	CASSLGRPNYGYTF	TGTGCCAGCAGCTTAGGCAGGCCTAACTATGGCTACACCTTC
few	.	TRBV6-5	TRBJ1-1	CASSRRRDTEAFF	TGTGCCAGCAGCCGCAGACGGGACACTGAAGCTTTCTTT
.	.	TRBV7-8	TRBJ2-2	CASSLARTLLVHTGELFF	TGTGCCAGCAGCTTAGCTCGTACCCTTCTAGTACACACCGGGGAGCTGTTTTTT
.	TRBD1	TRBV5-1	TRBJ1-2	CASSPRTGDGYTF	TGCGCCAGCAGCCCAAGGACAGGAGATGGCTACACCTTC
once	.	TRBV11-3	TRBJ1-1	CASRGGGHMNTEAFF	TGTGCCAGCAGAGGCGGGGGGCACATGAACACTGAAGCTTTCTTT
.	.	TRBV5-1	TRBJ2-7	CASSLDRYGYEQYF	TGCGCCAGCAGCTTGGATCGTTACGGCTACGAGCAGTACTTC
.	TRBD2	TRBV30	TRBJ2-7	CAWSRGLGGYEQYF	TGTGCCTGGAGTCGGGGACTAGGAGGCTACGAGCAGTACTTC
few	.	TRBV5-1	TRBJ2-5	CASSLAGNQETQYF	TGCGCCAGCAGCTTGGCCGGGAACCAAGAGACCCAGTACTTC
few	.	TRBV10-3	TRBJ1-1	CAIRQGGTEAFF	TGTGCCATCCGTCAGGGTGGCACTGAAGCTTTCTTT
.	TRBD1	TRBV5-1	TRBJ2-3	CASSLYRDSTTDTQYF	TGCGCCAGCAGCTTGTACCGGGACAGTACCACAGATACGCAGTATTTT
few	.	TRBV4-1	TRBJ1-6	CASSQAPFRGRDSPLHF	TGCGCCAGCAGCCAAGCCCCCTTTCGTGGCCGTGATTCACCCCTCCACTTT
.	.	TRBV1	TRBJ2-5	CTSRTSGTTYSGTQYF	TGCACCAGCAGGACTAGCGGGACGACCTACTCTGGGACCCAGTACTTC
few	.	TRBV7-2	TRBJ2-5	CASNGGAGTQYF	TGTGCCAGCAATGGGGGGGCGGGGACCCAGTACTTC
few	TRBD2	TRBV4-1	TRBJ2-1	CASSQGVAGPGYNEQFF	TGCGCCAGCAGCCAAGGGGTAGCGGGGCCGGGGTACAATGAGCAGTTCTTC
few	.	TRBV4-2	TRBJ2-3	CASSQGGSDTQYF	TGTGCCAGCAGCCAAGGCGGTTCAGATACGCAGTATTTT
.	TRBD2	TRBV2	TRBJ2-4	CASTGLAGGAKNIQYF	TGTGCCAGCACGGGGCTAGCGGGGGGCGCCAAAAACATTCAGTACTTC
.	.	TRBV7-9	TRBJ1-1	CASSLEQGNTEAFF	TGTGCCAGCAGCTTAGAACAGGGGAACACTGAAGCTTTCTTT
once	.	TRBV6-1	TRBJ2-1	CASSDLTGNYNEQFF	TGTGCCAGCAGTGACCTGACCGGGAACTACAATGAGCAGTTCTTC
few	.	TRBV21-1	TRBJ1-1	CASSFGGRNTEAFF	TGTGCCAGCAGTTTCGGGGGGCGTAACACTGAAGCTTTCTTT